Below are 25 T cell receptor beta chains sequenced from a single sample in a study of shared clonotypes between healthy human individuals. Some clones are missing from TCRdb's copy, which holds only in-frame ones; the method was immunoSEQ multiplex PCR. This repertoire shows around 600,000 clones, about 96% found once; its top ten account for about 0.06%. What was sequenced was naive CD4+ T cells sorted from blood. Documented subset: CD45RA+ positively selected. These receptors were obtained from a woman aged 25 to 39 in good health.

The chain carries TRBV28 and TRBJ1-5; a weak D match, TRBD1 (5 bases). The V end was cut by 10 bases, the J end by 6 bases, with 10 bases between. The CDR3 consists of 11 residues. Germline V lookup: CDR1 MDHEN, CDR2 SYDVKM. CDR3 region: CATRGRQPQHF. The CDR3, as DNA: TGTGCCACCCGGGGCCGTCAGCCCCAGCATTTT.

The chain recombines TRBV2 with TRBJ2-5; a weak D match, TRBD1 (6 bases). The last part of the DNA fits TRBJ2-7 better; the J call may be wrong. Germline V gene data show CDR1 as SNHLY and CDR2 as FYNNEI. The CDR3 extends over 13 amino acids. The CDR3: CASRRGSSYEQYF. The CDR3 bases are TGTGCCAGCAGAAGGGGGAGCTCCTACGAGCAGTACTTC.

This chain links TRBV10-1 with TRBJ2-7; a possible D gene is TRBD1 (6 bases). Germline-derived CDR1 and CDR2 are WNHNN and SYGVQD (reference sequence). The V and J ends lost 6 bases and 2 bases respectively, with 11 bases between them. CDR3 length equals 13 residues. The CDR3 coding sequence is TGCGCCAGCAGCGCAGGGGTAGCCTACGAGCAGTACTTC. Its protein product is CASSAGVAYEQYF.

V gene TRBV28 combines with J gene TRBJ1-1, with 8 bases identical to TRBD1. The CDR3 is 15 residues long. V shed 6 bases, J shed 1 base, and the junction held 7 bases outside the gene matches. CDR1 MDHEN and CDR2 SYDVKM come from the germline V gene. The CDR3 region has the DNA TGTGCCAGCAGGCCAGGGGGCGTGAGGAACACTGAAGCTTTCTTT. It encodes CASRPGGVRNTEAFF.

The chain employs TRBV27 and TRBJ1-1; tentatively, D is TRBD1 (6 bases). This CDR3 region has 13 residues. V was clipped by 1 base and J by 8 bases, with 11 bases between them. CDR1 is MNHEY, CDR2 SMNVEV, per germline (reference sequence). Here the CDR3 reads CASSLYGGPEAFF. The CDR3 DNA reads TGTGCCAGCAGTTTATATGGGGGGCCCGAAGCTTTCTTT.

The J gene is TRBJ2-1, the V gene TRBV5-1, with a tentative D call TRBD2 (6 bases). CDR3 length: 15 amino acids. With 5 bases removed from V and 7 bases from J, the gap between germline ends came to 19 bases. Germline V gene lookup returns CDR1 SGHRS and CDR2 YFSETQ. The CDR3 loop reads CASRSGTGDLNEQFF. CDR3 coding DNA: TGCGCCAGCAGATCCGGGACTGGAGACTTGAATGAGCAGTTCTTC.

The rearrangement links TRBV7-8 to TRBJ2-2; tentative D call: TRBD2 (6 bases). CDR3 length: 17 amino acids. The V gene's germline CDR1 is SGHVS and CDR2 FQNEAQ. V was pared by 5 bases and J by 5 bases, with 21 bases between. The CDR3 sequence: CASSHDRGTRETGELFF. The CDR3 bases are TGTGCCAGCAGCCACGATCGCGGGACTCGGGAAACCGGGGAGCTGTTTTTT.

The chain employs TRBV5-1 and TRBJ2-1; possibly TRBD2 for D (5 bases). Trimming cost V 0 bases and J 6 bases, with 13 bases left between them. This CDR3 comprises 15 residues. The germline V gene has CDR1 SGHRS and CDR2 YFSETQ. The CDR3 DNA is TGCGCCAGCAGCTTGGGAGCGGCCCCATCCAATGAGCAGTTCTTC. This gives the protein CASSLGAAPSNEQFF. Full variable domain (missing parts from reference TRBV5-1 and TRBJ2-1): KAGVTQTPRYLIKTRGQQVTLSCSPISGHRSVSWYQQTPGQGLQFLFEYFSETQRNKGNFPGRFSGRQFSNSRSEMNVSTLELGDSALYLCASSLGAAPSNEQFFGPGTRLTVL.

Turning to this clone: The DNA is left out, because the CDR3 cannot be placed on it with certainty; the CDR3 is given as TCRdb lists it. The chain recombines TRBV21-1 with TRBJ2-7; the table's D gene call, TRBD1, was not cross checked with the DNA. TRBV21-1 is noted as a pseudogene. Ends included, the CDR3 has 17 residues. The CDR3 loop is CASSKAWWGKGAGEQYF.

This chain joins TRBV6-1 and TRBJ1-5; D unresolved. Germline loops: CDR1 MNHNS, CDR2 SASEGT. Trimming took off 4 bases at V and 7 bases at J, with 11 bases between the two ends. The CDR3 consists of 13 residues. The CDR3 spells CASSGTVGQPQHF. The CDR3 DNA is TGTGCCAGCAGTGGGACGGTGGGACAGCCCCAGCATTTT.

The chain recombines TRBV15 with TRBJ1-3; D remains ambiguous. Per the germline V gene, CDR1 is LNHNV and CDR2 is YYDKDF (reference sequence). The CDR3 runs 16 residues. V lost 5 bases to trimming and J lost 0 bases, with 14 bases between them. The CDR3 region has the DNA TGTGCCACCAGCTCGTTACCAGACTCCTCTGGAAACACCATATATTTT. This sequence encodes CATSSLPDSSGNTIYF.

The V gene is TRBV5-1, the J gene TRBJ2-1; 11 bases map to TRBD2. Trimming took 0 bases from V and 0 from J; bases not matched to a gene: 8. Germline assignment: CDR1 SGHRS and CDR2 YFSETQ. This CDR3 has 19 amino acids. The CDR3 sequence: CASSLEGPTSGSSYNEQFF. The CDR3 bases are TGCGCCAGCAGCTTGGAGGGCCCCACTAGCGGGAGCTCCTACAATGAGCAGTTCTTC.

The chain has TRBV5-4 and TRBJ1-6; no firm D call. Between the trimmed V and J ends, which lost 2 bases and 7 bases, there was a span of 4 bases. Per the germline V gene, CDR1 is SGHNT and CDR2 is YYREEE (reference sequence). The CDR3 loop spans 12 amino acids. The CDR3 nucleotides read TGTGCCAGCAGCTTCTACAATTCACCCCTCCACTTT. It encodes CASSFYNSPLHF.

The chain combines TRBV28 with TRBJ2-7; TRBD2 agrees at 8 bases. Germline-derived CDR1 and CDR2 are MDHEN and SYDVKM. This CDR3 region has 15 residues. Here the CDR3 reads CASGARGRKKYEQYF. The CDR3 coding sequence is TGTGCAAGCGGCGCCCGCGGGAGGAAGAAGTACGAGCAGTACTTC.

The gene calls are TRBV7-9 and TRBJ1-2; maybe TRBD1 (5 bases). The CDR3 extends over 12 amino acids. Germline CDR1 is SEHNR and CDR2 is FQNEAQ (reference sequence). V gave up 5 bases and J gave up 8 bases, with 12 bases separating them. The CDR3 coding sequence is TGTGCCAGCAGCGGGCAGGGCGGAGGCTACACCTTC. Protein product: CASSGQGGGYTF. Full variable domain (outside the CDR3, taken from reference TRBV7-9 and TRBJ1-2): DTGVSQNPRHKITKRGQNVTFRCDPISEHNRLYWYRQTLGQGPEFLTYFQNEAQLEKSRLLSDRFSAERPKGSFSTLEIQRTEQGDSAMYLCASSGQGGGYTFGSGTRLTVV.

In its sample, this clone was seen once. CDR3 coding DNA: TGTGCCAGCAGTTTATCGCCGGGAGTGGGAGAGCAGTTCTTC. Its protein product is CASSLSPGVGEQFF. J is TRBJ2-1 and V is TRBV27; D is possibly TRBD2 (6 bases). Germline values: CDR1 MNHEY, CDR2 SMNVEV (reference sequence). The V and J ends lost 0 bases and 10 bases respectively, with 13 bases between them. The CDR3 loop spans 14 amino acids.

This chain connects TRBV5-1 to TRBJ1-4; D is ambiguous. The germline CDR1 and CDR2 sequences are SGHRS and YFSETQ. The CDR3 contains 15 residues. The V end lost 1 base, the J end lost 5 bases, and 12 bases lay between the germline ends. The CDR3 DNA follows: TGCGCCAGCAGCTTGTTGAGCAAACGGAATGAAAAACTGTTTTTT. Translating gives CASSLLSKRNEKLFF.

The gene calls are TRBV19 and TRBJ1-5, with D possibly matching TRBD1 (5 bases). Per the germline V gene, CDR1 is LNHDA and CDR2 is SQIVND (reference sequence). Trimming removed 6 bases at V and 1 base at J, with 10 bases between. This CDR3 has 14 residues. CDR3 loop: CASRIWGSNQPQHF. The CDR3 region has the DNA TGTGCCAGTAGAATTTGGGGGAGCAATCAGCCCCAGCATTTT.

The J gene is TRBJ1-4, the V gene TRBV6-1, with 7 nucleotides matching TRBD1. Germline values: CDR1 MNHNS, CDR2 SASEGT. The trim removed 1 base at V and 5 bases at J, leaving 1 base unmatched. CDR3 size: 14 residues. CDR3 amino acids: CASSEGTGNEKLFF. Written as DNA, the CDR3 is TGTGCCAGCAGTGAAGGGACAGGAAATGAAAAACTGTTTTTT.

V is TRBV9 and J is TRBJ2-3, with D uncertain. Per the germline V gene, CDR1 is SGDLS and CDR2 is YYNGEE. V lost 4 bases and J 2 bases, leaving 11 bases between the germline ends. The length of the CDR3 is 14 residues. CDR3 sequence: CASSSRKNTDTQYF. The CDR3 region has the DNA TGTGCCAGCAGCTCCCGCAAAAACACAGATACGCAGTATTTT.

As to this clone: Within the sample, other DNA sequences also encode this same CDR3. This chain links TRBV7-2 with TRBJ2-7; TRBD1 aligns across 7 bases. With V trimmed by 5 bases and J by 2 bases, 3 bases remained unmatched. CDR3 length: 13 residues. Germline loops: CDR1 SGHTA, CDR2 FQGNSA. This CDR3 is CASSLDRAYEQYF. CDR3 sequence (DNA): TGTGCCAGCAGCCTAGACAGGGCCTACGAGCAGTACTTC.

V and J are TRBV25-1 and TRBJ2-7, with 9 bases identical to TRBD1. V dropped 2 bases and J dropped 6; count of bases not matched to a gene: 8. CDR3 size: 15 residues. Germline CDR1 and CDR2: MGHDK and SYGVNS. CDR3 DNA sequence: TGTGCCAGCAGTGAAAGGGGACAGGGATTCCGCGAGCAGTACTTC. It encodes CASSERGQGFREQYF.

The CDR3 DNA is TGTGCCAGCAGCCAACAGGGGGCGGCTGGAAACACCATATATTTT. It codes for CASSQQGAAGNTIYF. The rearrangement links TRBV5-4 to TRBJ1-3; 9 nucleotides align to TRBD1. The CDR3 consists of 15 residues. Germline CDR1 and CDR2: SGHNT and YYREEE (reference sequence). V dropped 4 bases and J dropped 2; count of bases not matched to a gene: 4.

A single count supports this clone. The chain recombines TRBV9 with TRBJ2-1, with 9 bases identical to TRBD2. The V gene end was trimmed by 4 bases and the J gene end by 0 bases; junction bases not matched to a gene: 8. The CDR3 length is 17 residues. Looked up from germline, CDR1 is SGDLS and CDR2 is YYNGEE. The CDR3 is CASSPRLAGYSYNEQFF. CDR3 DNA sequence: TGTGCCAGCAGCCCTCGGCTAGCGGGATACTCCTACAATGAGCAGTTCTTC.

The chain combines TRBV19 with TRBJ1-5, with D tentatively TRBD1 (5 bases). The CDR3 has 15 amino acids. Trimming stripped 8 bases from V and 2 bases from J, with 16 bases between. Germline V gives CDR1 LNHDA, CDR2 SQIVND (reference sequence). As DNA, the CDR3 is TGTGCCAGTCACAACGGAGGGACGGGCAATCAGCCCCAGCATTTT. It encodes CASHNGGTGNQPQHF.